This TCR beta chain was identified in a study of tumor-infiltrating lymphocytes in glioblastoma multiforme. Germline V lookup: CDR1 SGHAT, CDR2 FQNNGV. The germline V and J ends were trimmed by 5 bases and 6 bases, with 14 bases remaining between them. The CDR3 has 14 amino acids. About this clonotype: As yet, its antigen is unknown.

Three nested ARM-PCR rounds with V-beta and C-beta primers built TCRB libraries. A C-beta primer primed TCRB cDNA from around 0.53 ug RNA. These TCRB libraries lack any described unique molecular identifiers. TCRdb reprocessed the multiplex PCR reads with MiXCR, giving one entry per CDR3 protein. The sample lists about 32,000 distinct CDR3 sequences, approximately 66% occurring once. Study findings and constraints: RNA-based TCR sequencing may distort clone frequencies, since cells carry unequal TCR transcript numbers. The TCR and somatic mutation analysis included just one glioblastoma patient.

The sample taken for sequencing was brain tumor tissue. The sequence was obtained from a male donor with glioblastoma. V gene TRBV11-2 combines with J gene TRBJ1-5; a possible D gene is TRBD1 (5 bases). For the CDR3, the DNA is TGTGCCAGCAGCGAAGGCGGGGGGGGTCAGCCCCAGCATTTT. This translates into CASSEGGGGQPQHF.